This TCR beta chain emerged from a study of blood T cells in healthy people across ages. Study-level findings and limits: Any conclusive comparison of naive versus antigen-experienced cells was prevented by using unsorted PBMCs. Higher diversity and more naive CD4+ cells were features of long-lived donors, compared to aged donors.

This CDR3 has 16 amino acids. From germline, CDR1 is SGHTA and CDR2 FQGNSA. V shed 4 bases and J shed 3 bases, with 17 bases lying between them. The count of this clonotype is one. Its antigen remains unidentified. Each donor's blood draw was approximately 10 milliliters of peripheral blood. Every sample gave at least 5.5 micrograms of total RNA when it was extracted. It was with a sample-barcoded 5' primer and a J-beta primer mix that a second PCR of roughly 6 to 11 cycles was run. TCRdb re-called the 5' RACE reads with MiXCR, one entry per CDR3 protein. The data show about 650,000 distinct CDR3 sequences, about 50% seen once.

V gene TRBV7-2 combines with J gene TRBJ2-3; D gene ambiguous. The sample comprised blood. This TCR was recovered from an elderly woman in good health. In DNA form, the CDR3 reads TGTGCCAGCAGCTACCCGCGGATGCGGAATACAGATACGCAGTATTTT. This encodes CASSYPRMRNTDTQYF. The full variable domain, with the rest looked up from reference TRBV7-2 and TRBJ2-3, is GAGVSQSPSNKVTEKGKDVELRCDPISGHTALYWYRQSLGQGLEFLIYFQGNSAPDKSGLPSDRFSAERTGGSVSTLTIQRTQQEDSAVYLCASSYPRMRNTDTQYFGPGTRLTVL.